The rows below give T cell receptor beta chains drawn from one sample of a study of blood T cell repertoires in COVID-19. Produced via immunoSEQ multiplex PCR; TCRdb's table is partial and in-frame only. The sample carries 230,000 or so clones, roughly 90% recorded once. The specimen sequenced was peripheral blood. These receptors were obtained from a woman aged 55-70 years with COVID-19, enrolled during active disease. Both conserved end residues are part of each CDR3. The D gene is left open where the match is weak. Size values are once, few and many counts, or a class for expanded clones, and some rows have none.

abundance,d_gene,j_gene,v_gene,len,CDR3nt,CDR3aa
NA,NA,TRBJ1-1,TRBV5-7,9,TGTGCCAGCAGCTTCGTGGCTTTCTTT,CASSFVAFF
NA,TRBD1,TRBJ2-7,TRBV6-5,15,TGTGCCAGCACCACCCCCGGGACAGGGGGATTCGAGCAGTACTTC,CASTTPGTGGFEQYF
once,TRBD2,TRBJ2-1,TRBV7-3,16,TGTGCCAGCAGCGGCTCCAGGGGACTAGGGATTCATGAGCAGTTCTTC,CASSGSRGLGIHEQFF
NA,TRBD1,TRBJ1-1,TRBV7-7,13,TGTGCCAGCAGCCTGGACAGGAGCACTGAAGCTTTCTTT,CASSLDRSTEAFF
NA,NA,TRBJ1-2,TRBV19,14,TGTGCCAGTACCCAAATACAGGGTAACTATGGCTACACCTTC,CASTQIQGNYGYTF
NA,NA,TRBJ2-1,TRBV5-4,13,TGTGCCACCAGCAGGGAGCACTACAATGAGCAGTTCTTC,CATSREHYNEQFF
NA,NA,TRBJ1-2,TRBV5-1,14,TGCGCCAGCAGCCCGGACACCTGGTACCATGGCTACACCTTC,CASSPDTWYHGYTF
NA,TRBD2,TRBJ2-3,TRBV5-1,17,TGCGCCAGCAGCCTTTTAGGTGGCGGGGGGATGGCAGATACGCAGTATTTT,CASSLLGGGGMADTQYF
NA,TRBD1,TRBJ1-5,TRBV29-1,14,TGCAGCGTTGCGGAGGGGGCAACCAATCAGCCCCAGCATTTT,CSVAEGATNQPQHF
NA,TRBD1,TRBJ1-2,TRBV7-3,16,TGTGCCAGCAGCCCGGGACAGGCCGAAGTCAACTATGGCTACACCTTC,CASSPGQAEVNYGYTF
NA,NA,TRBJ2-5,TRBV3-1/TRBV3-2,14,TGTGCCAGCAGGCTTAGGGACTCCCAAGAGACCCAGTACTTC,CASRLRDSQETQYF
once,TRBD1,TRBJ1-5,TRBV19,16,TGTGCCAGTAGATTTTCGAGGGGGCCAGGCAATCAGCCCCAGCATTTT,CASRFSRGPGNQPQHF
NA,TRBD1,TRBJ1-1,TRBV5-4,15,TGTGCCAGCAGCGGGTCGGGACAGGGGGCTTCTGAAGCTTTCTTT,CASSGSGQGASEAFF
NA,TRBD2,TRBJ2-1,TRBV4-2,14,TGTGCCAGCAGCCACCCTAGCGGGGACAATGAGCAGTTCTTC,CASSHPSGDNEQFF
NA,NA,TRBJ2-2,TRBV7-2,13,TGTGCCAGCCGGGAAGCCGGGACCGGGGAGCTGTTTTTT,CASREAGTGELFF
NA,TRBD1,TRBJ1-1,TRBV27,16,TGTGCCAGCAGTTTATCCCAGGGGGCGAGATACACTGAAGCTTTCTTT,CASSLSQGARYTEAFF